Following are 11 T cell receptor beta chains from one sample sequenced in a study of T cells expressing NK-cell markers. From its re-call of the 5' RACE reads, TCRdb lists each CDR3 protein once, without DNA. This sample's clone table lists about 260,000 distinct CDR3 sequences. Sequenced material: blood T cells: a sorted CD56 or NKG2C T cell subset, CD4+ or CD8+ T cells, or bulk PBMC T cells (not recorded which). The receptors shown here come from a woman aged 18 to 75 in good health.

The gene calls are TRBV7-3 and TRBJ2-3; the TCRdb call, TRBD1, lacks DNA for checking. The germline CDR1 and CDR2 sequences are SGHTA and FQGTGA. The CDR3 consists of 17 residues. This chain's CDR3 is CASSLAPPGTGTDTQYF.

The chain couples TRBV5-1 to TRBJ2-7; the D call of TRBD2 rests on TCRdb alone, since no DNA is present to check it. Looked up from germline, CDR1 is SGHRS and CDR2 is YFSETQ. The CDR3 length is 17 residues. CDR3 residues: CASSWNWEGDRPYEQYF. Together with reference TRBV5-1 and TRBJ2-7, the CDR3 gives the full variable domain: KAGVTQTPRYLIKTRGQQVTLSCSPISGHRSVSWYQQTPGQGLQFLFEYFSETQRNKGNFPGRFSGRQFSNSRSEMNVSTLELGDSALYLCASSWNWEGDRPYEQYFGPGTRLTVT.

The CDR3: CASSYGGTSRNQPQHF. The chain has TRBV6-2 or TRBV6-3 and TRBJ1-5. Germline assignment: CDR1 MNHEY and CDR2 SVGEGT. The CDR3 runs 16 residues.

The J gene is TRBJ2-1, the V gene TRBV20-1. The CDR3 loop spans 13 amino acids. CDR1 is DFQATT and CDR2 is SNEGSKA in the germline V gene (reference sequence). CDR3 amino acids: CSARTGPYNEQFF.

The chain carries TRBV29-1 and TRBJ2-4. Germline CDR1 is SQVTM and CDR2 is ANQGSEA. The CDR3 covers 13 residues. CDR3 sequence reads: CSVSSDARDIQYF.

The chain employs TRBV4-3 and TRBJ1-2. Germline CDR1 reads LGHNA; CDR2 reads YSLEER. The CDR3 is made up of 15 amino acids. CDR3 protein: CASSQEGNLNYGYTF.

This chain joins TRBV5-4 and TRBJ2-6; TCRdb gives TRBD1 as the D gene, but with no DNA this cannot be confirmed. The CDR3 has 17 amino acids. The germline gives CDR1 SGHNT, CDR2 YYREEE (reference sequence). CDR3 amino acids: CASSAGQLRSGANVLTF.

The CDR3 here is CASRGMGQGNQPQHF. The gene calls are TRBV28 and TRBJ1-5; there is no DNA to check the TCRdb D call of TRBD1. The CDR3 totals 15 residues. Germline V lookup: CDR1 MDHEN, CDR2 SYDVKM.

The chain uses TRBV20-1 and TRBJ2-1; TCRdb's D call of TRBD1 is untestable without DNA. The CDR3 totals 11 residues. The germline gives CDR1 DFQATT, CDR2 SNEGSKA (reference sequence). CDR3 loop: CSARGDLEQFF.

The chain couples TRBV29-1 to TRBJ2-3; TCRdb picks TRBD1, but there is no DNA to check that call. This CDR3 has 17 residues. Germline CDR1 reads SQVTM; CDR2 reads ANQGSEA. The CDR3: CSVEPPYGTGGPDTQYF.

J is TRBJ2-3 and V is TRBV6-1; the TCRdb D gene call, TRBD1, has no DNA to confirm it. The CDR3 extends over 15 amino acids. Germline V gives CDR1 MNHNS, CDR2 SASEGT. CDR3 region: CASSGRDSRTDTQYF.